The next 5 T cell receptor beta chains were all read from a single sample in a study of T cell responses to AZD1222 COVID-19 vaccine listed by TCRdb under 2021. Sample time point, as interpreted from the label and publication: baseline before first vaccination. Library preparation used the immunoSEQ multiplex PCR assay. The source is immuneACCESS, and TCRdb retained only in-frame sequences with V and J called. Part of the clones is not carried over; for the studies checked, unresolved V genes explain less than half of this, and the remainder is unexplained. The sample records 110,000 or so clones, roughly nine tenths of which are singletons. Together, the top ten hold roughly 5% of the sample. The sample in question was peripheral blood, obtained on day 0 of AZD1222 vaccination. These receptor sequences come from an adult in good health.

The CDR3 sequence is CSVDGTSGSEQYF. The CDR3 coding sequence is TGCAGCGTTGATGGGACTAGCGGAAGCGAGCAGTACTTC. The V call is TRBV29-1, the J call TRBJ2-7; 11 positions match TRBD2. Germline CDR1 is SQVTM and CDR2 is ANQGSEA. After removal of 3 bases from V and 6 bases from J, the junction contained 4 bases not matched to a gene. This CDR3 is built from 13 residues.

The genes are TRBV7-8 and TRBJ1-1; TRBD1 is a possible D gene (5 bases). Trimming took off 4 bases at V and 5 bases at J, with 11 bases between the two ends. The CDR3 loop spans 13 amino acids. CDR1 is SGHVS and CDR2 is FQNEAQ in the germline V gene. This CDR3 is CASSSGGGTEAFF. CDR3 nucleotides: TGTGCCAGCAGCTCGGGGGGGGGAACTGAAGCTTTCTTT.

The chain joins TRBV7-9 to TRBJ2-7; maybe TRBD1 (6 bases). CDR1 and CDR2 from the germline V gene are SEHNR and FQNEAQ (reference sequence). The germline V and J ends were trimmed by 1 base and 2 bases, with 15 bases remaining between them. CDR3 size: 16 residues. CDR3 region: CASSLGRTVLTYEQYF. CDR3 bases: TGTGCCAGCAGCTTAGGAAGGACAGTCTTAACCTACGAGCAGTACTTC.

The chain employs TRBV10-2 and TRBJ2-7, with D unclear. V dropped 3 bases and J dropped 7 bases, with 7 bases sitting between them. This CDR3 comprises 11 residues. Germline V gene data show CDR1 as WSHSY and CDR2 as SAAADI. CDR3 region: CASSDRREQYF. In DNA, the CDR3 is TGCGCCAGCAGTGATAGAAGGGAGCAGTACTTC.

The chain uses TRBV7-9 and TRBJ1-1; D is ambiguous. Per germline, CDR1 SEHNR and CDR2 FQNEAQ (reference sequence). The CDR3 has 12 amino acids. V lost 5 bases to trimming and J lost 6 bases, with 10 bases between them. CDR3 sequence: CASSPGRPEAFF. CDR3 coding DNA: TGTGCCAGCAGCCCAGGACGTCCTGAAGCTTTCTTT.